The entry below describes one T cell receptor (beta chain). V lost 4 bases, J lost 2 bases, and 10 bases stayed unmatched. CDR1 SQVTM and CDR2 ANQGSEA come from the germline V gene. The CDR3 loop spans 17 amino acids. The sample is drawn from a study of shared T cell receptors in the human thymus. The table came from immunoSEQ multiplex PCR; TCRdb's copy has only in-frame clones and leaves some out. The sample yields hundreds of thousands of clones, about 84% seen once. These sequences were also reported in another study, on human thymus T cells.

The material sequenced was thymocytes. This clonotype was sampled from a boy under two years old with a congenital heart defect. The chain couples TRBV29-1 to TRBJ2-6; 8 bases agree with TRBD1. CDR3 in DNA: TGCAGCGTTGTCCAGGACAGGGATACTGCTGGGGCCAACGTCCTGACTTTC. This sequence encodes CSVVQDRDTAGANVLTF.